These 25 T cell receptor beta chains share one sample of origin, sequenced in a study of liver allograft versus peripheral blood T cells. Study at large: Recipients' peripheral blood T cell receptor repertoires were compared with those in transplanted livers.

TCRdb redid the calling of the reads with MiXCR, one entry per CDR3 protein. Of thousands of distinct CDR3 sequences in the sample, over 15% were seen once. These receptor sequences come from a human patient who had a liver transplant. Some of the T cells may derive from the graft donor.

This clonotype is deemed medium-sized. V usage is TRBV13 and J usage is TRBJ2-1; 11 nucleotides align to TRBD2. With V trimmed by 3 bases and J by 0 bases, 4 bases remained unmatched. Germline V gene sequence: CDR1 PRHDT, CDR2 FYEKMQ (reference sequence). This CDR3 is built from 17 residues. CDR3 sequence (DNA): TGTGCCAGCAGCTTCCCTAGCGGGGGGCCCTCCTACAATGAGCAGTTCTTC. Amino acid sequence: CASSFPSGGPSYNEQFF.

By sample share, this clonotype is medium-sized. This sequence joins TRBV29-1 and TRBJ2-7; the D gene is possibly TRBD2 (5 bases). This CDR3 has 14 amino acids. Germline CDR1 and CDR2: SQVTM and ANQGSEA. Deletions cut 1 base from V and 4 bases from J, with 14 bases between. CDR3 in amino acids: CSVEVYEGEYEQYF. DNA of the CDR3: TGCAGCGTTGAAGTATATGAGGGAGAGTACGAGCAGTACTTC.

This clonotype has a handful of counts. This rearrangement joins TRBV15 to TRBJ1-1; no firm D call. Trimming removed 6 bases from V and 2 bases from J, with 13 bases in between. Germline V gene data show CDR1 as LNHNV and CDR2 as YYDKDF (reference sequence). The CDR3 contains 14 residues. The chain's CDR3 is CATRLATRNTEAFF. The CDR3 DNA reads as TGTGCCACCAGATTGGCGACCAGAAACACTGAAGCTTTCTTT.

This clonotype was detected many times. The chain links TRBV19 to TRBJ2-2; D might be TRBD2 (6 bases). Deletions cut 5 bases from V and 5 bases from J, with 15 bases between. The CDR3 sequence is 15 residues long. Germline V gives CDR1 LNHDA, CDR2 SQIVND (reference sequence). The CDR3 here is CASSGTGGWTGELFF. The CDR3 DNA sequence: TGTGCCAGTAGTGGTACCGGGGGTTGGACCGGGGAGCTGTTTTTT.

In this sample, this clonotype turned up a few times. The chain recombines TRBV12-3 or TRBV12-4 with TRBJ1-1; D not certain. Trimming took off 5 bases at V and 0 bases at J, with 13 bases between the two ends. This CDR3 contains 15 residues. Written as DNA, the CDR3 is TGTGCCAGCAGTCCTGCTGGGATCTTGAACACTGAAGCTTTCTTT. It specifies CASSPAGILNTEAFF.

In this sample, this clonotype is medium-sized. The gene calls are TRBV15 and TRBJ1-1; no definite D call. The CDR3 is 14 residues long. Germline loops: CDR1 LNHNV, CDR2 YYDKDF (reference sequence). The V gene lost 1 base and the J gene lost 0 bases, with 6 bases spanning the gap. CDR3 sequence: CATSRGTLNTEAFF. The CDR3 bases are TGTGCCACCAGCAGAGGGACGCTGAACACTGAAGCTTTCTTT.

This clonotype was observed a handful of times. The rearrangement joins TRBV10-3 to TRBJ2-7; unclear D gene. The germline V gene encodes CDR1 ENHRY and CDR2 SYGVKD. This CDR3 comprises 14 residues. The germline V and J ends were trimmed by 0 bases and 1 base, with 7 bases remaining between them. As DNA, the CDR3 is TGTGCCATCAGTGAGTCGGCGGATTCCTACGAGCAGTACTTC. It yields the protein CAISESADSYEQYF.

This clonotype was seen repeatedly, ten times or more. The chain recombines TRBV6-5 with TRBJ1-4; perhaps TRBD1 as D (5 bases). Trimming shortened V by 2 bases and J by 7 bases, and 14 bases separated the two germline ends. Germline values: CDR1 MNHEY, CDR2 SVGAGI. The CDR3 has 15 residues. The CDR3: CASSYGQGSSEKLFF. The DNA of the CDR3 is TGTGCCAGCAGTTACGGTCAGGGTTCGAGTGAAAAACTGTTTTTT.

The table lists this clonotype with a few counts. The chain joins TRBV9 to TRBJ1-1; no firm D call. CDR1 SGDLS and CDR2 YYNGEE come from the germline V gene. V lost 1 base and J 7 bases, leaving 11 bases between the germline ends. This CDR3 is 13 amino acids long. This chain's CDR3 is CASSVWAYSEAFF. In DNA, the CDR3 is TGTGCCAGCAGCGTATGGGCGTACAGTGAAGCTTTCTTT.

The chain combines TRBV19 with TRBJ2-1; 7 bases line up with TRBD2. This CDR3 region has 13 residues. The germline gives CDR1 LNHDA, CDR2 SQIVND (reference sequence). The V gene end was trimmed by 3 bases and the J gene end by 6 bases; junction bases not matched to a gene: 2. The CDR3 protein is CASSMGGANEQFF. Written as DNA, the CDR3 is TGTGCCAGTAGTATGGGAGGGGCCAATGAGCAGTTCTTC. The full variable domain, in which reference TRBV19 and TRBJ2-1 provide the parts outside the CDR3, is DGGITQSPKYLFRKEGQNVTLSCEQNLNHDAMYWYRQDPGQGLRLIYYSQIVNDFQKGDIAEGYSVSREKKESFPLTVTSAQKNPTAFYLCASSMGGANEQFFGPGTRLTVL.

This clonotype was found many times. V is TRBV6-6 and J is TRBJ2-7, with D possibly matching TRBD2 (5 bases). V was trimmed by 7 bases and J by 4 bases, leaving 14 bases between them. The germline V gene has CDR1 MNHNY and CDR2 SVGAGI (reference sequence). The CDR3 sequence is 13 residues long. The CDR3 DNA follows: TGTGCCAGCACCCTCGGACTTCTTTACGAGCAGTACTTC. Residues: CASTLGLLYEQYF.

This clonotype has more than one count but fewer than ten. The chain has TRBV6-1 and TRBJ2-3, with D tentatively TRBD2 (5 bases). Germline loops: CDR1 MNHNS, CDR2 SASEGT. V was cut by 5 bases and J by 0 bases, with 15 bases left in between. CDR3 length: 16 residues. The CDR3 region is CASSRLLARSTDTQYF. DNA for the CDR3: TGTGCCAGCAGTCGACTACTGGCGAGAAGCACAGATACGCAGTATTTT.

There are many counts of this clonotype. This chain joins TRBV6-1 and TRBJ2-5; the D gene is possibly TRBD2 (5 bases). Trimming removed 6 bases from V and 4 bases from J, with 12 bases in between. This CDR3 region has 13 residues. Germline lookup yields CDR1 MNHNS and CDR2 SASEGT. The CDR3 loop reads CASRKEVGETQYF. CDR3 bases: TGTGCCAGCAGGAAGGAGGTGGGAGAGACCCAGTACTTC.

In its sample, this clonotype is medium-sized. The gene calls are TRBV6-5 and TRBJ1-1, with no clear D. V dropped 5 bases and J dropped 7 bases, with 14 bases sitting between them. The germline gives CDR1 MNHEY, CDR2 SVGAGI. The CDR3 consists of 13 residues. The CDR3 reads CASSLGWIGEAFF. Here the CDR3 DNA reads TGTGCCAGCAGTCTCGGGTGGATTGGTGAAGCTTTCTTT.

This clonotype was detected only a few times. J is TRBJ1-3 and V is TRBV14, with TRBD1 matching over 8 bases. The CDR3 contains 19 residues. Germline-derived CDR1 and CDR2 are SGHDN and FVKESK. Trimming cost V 9 bases and J 0 bases; bases outside gene matches: 19. The CDR3 DNA sequence: TGTGCCAGATTGGGGACAGGCTTGAAGCTGGGGTACTCTGGAAACACCATATATTTT. Its translation is CARLGTGLKLGYSGNTIYF.

This clonotype was counted many times. This chain connects TRBV5-4 to TRBJ1-2; D possibly corresponds to TRBD1 (5 bases). Trimming stripped 2 bases from V and 8 bases from J, with 13 bases between. Germline V gives CDR1 SGHNT, CDR2 YYREEE (reference sequence). The CDR3 is made up of 13 amino acids. CDR3 amino acids: CASSFQGGLGYTF. The CDR3 DNA reads as TGTGCCAGCAGCTTCCAGGGTGGGCTCGGCTACACCTTC.

In the case of this clonotype: A much larger clone lies a single base off, so this may be a read error. The V and J genes are TRBV19 and TRBJ1-1, with D unresolved. The CDR3 extends over 12 amino acids. Germline loops: CDR1 LNHDA, CDR2 SQIVND (reference sequence). In nucleotides, the CDR3 is TGTGCCTGTAGTCCCGGGAACACTGAAGCTTTCTTT. Translated, it gives CACSPGNTEAFF. Complete variable domain (other parts from reference TRBV19 and TRBJ1-1): DGGITQSPKYLFRKEGQNVTLSCEQNLNHDAMYWYRQDPGQGLRLIYYSQIVNDFQKGDIAEGYSVSREKKESFPLTVTSAQKNPTAFYLCACSPGNTEAFFGQGTRLTVV.

This clonotype is classed as medium-sized. This sequence joins TRBV29-1 and TRBJ1-2; D ambiguous. Deletions cut 0 bases from V and 7 bases from J, with 6 bases between. This CDR3 is 11 amino acids long. Germline V lookup: CDR1 SQVTM, CDR2 ANQGSEA. The CDR3 nucleotides are TGCAGCGTTGAAGACCTCGTTGGCTACACCTTC. Its protein is CSVEDLVGYTF.

Regarding this clonotype: This may arise from a read error, as a much more abundant clone is one base away. The chain has TRBV10-3 and TRBJ1-2, with 8 bases identical to TRBD1. Unmatched junction bases numbered 7, after V lost 5 bases and J lost 2 bases. The CDR3 spans 15 residues. CDR1 and CDR2 from the germline V gene are ENHRY and SYGVKD. This CDR3 is CAISPGQGLNYGYTF. As DNA, the CDR3 is TGTGCCATCAGTCCCGGACAGGGACTGAACTATGGCTACACCTTC.

This clonotype is categorized as medium-sized. This rearrangement joins TRBV6-6 to TRBJ2-7; TRBD1 or TRBD2 may be the D gene (5 bases each). The CDR3 consists of 14 residues. Germline CDR1 reads MNHNY; CDR2 reads SVGAGI (reference sequence). Trimming cost V 8 bases and J 2 bases, with 16 bases left between them. The CDR3 nucleotides are TGTGCCAGCTGTCCCCTCGGGGCTCCCTACGAGCAGTACTTC. Translation gives CASCPLGAPYEQYF.

Details on this clonotype: A much larger clone sits a single nucleotide away, making a read error possible. The J gene is TRBJ2-3, the V gene TRBV19, with 12 bases that match TRBD2. Germline assignment: CDR1 LNHDA and CDR2 SQIVND (reference sequence). The CDR3 covers 17 residues. CDR3 region: CVSSPGASGGAADTQYF. The CDR3 DNA reads TGTGTCAGTAGTCCAGGGGCTAGCGGGGGGGCCGCAGATACGCAGTATTTT.

The V call is TRBV5-4, the J call TRBJ2-1; 7 bases line up with TRBD2. In germline, CDR1 is SGHNT, CDR2 YYREEE (reference sequence). Trimming at V came to 4 bases and at J to 3 bases, leaving 10 bases not matched to a gene. This CDR3 has 16 residues. The CDR3 bases are TGTGCCAGCAGCCAGCGAGCGGGGCAACACTACAATGAGCAGTTCTTC. Protein sequence: CASSQRAGQHYNEQFF.

V gene TRBV12-3 or TRBV12-4 combines with J gene TRBJ2-1; D remains ambiguous. This CDR3 spans 12 amino acids. The germline V and J ends were trimmed by 0 bases and 3 bases, with 0 bases remaining between them. CDR3 in amino acids: CASSLAYNEQFF. DNA for the CDR3: TGTGCCAGCAGTTTAGCCTACAATGAGCAGTTCTTC.

This clonotype was observed at least ten times. This chain uses TRBV5-4 with TRBJ1-4; no clear D gene. Germline lookup yields CDR1 SGHNT and CDR2 YYREEE (reference sequence). The CDR3 covers 15 residues. V was pared by 0 bases and J by 2 bases, with 8 bases between. In DNA, the CDR3 is TGTGCCAGCAGCTTGGGGGCCGCCACTAATGAAAAACTGTTTTTT. It codes for CASSLGAATNEKLFF.

This clonotype was detected only a few times. The V gene is TRBV13, the J gene TRBJ2-3; D may be TRBD1 or TRBD2 (5 bases each). V dropped 2 bases and J dropped 1 base, with 19 bases sitting between them. This CDR3 region has 18 residues. The germline V gene has CDR1 PRHDT and CDR2 FYEKMQ (reference sequence). CDR3 DNA: TGTGCCAGCAGCTTAAACTACCCCGAGGGGTTGGGCACAGATACGCAGTATTTT. Amino acid sequence: CASSLNYPEGLGTDTQYF.